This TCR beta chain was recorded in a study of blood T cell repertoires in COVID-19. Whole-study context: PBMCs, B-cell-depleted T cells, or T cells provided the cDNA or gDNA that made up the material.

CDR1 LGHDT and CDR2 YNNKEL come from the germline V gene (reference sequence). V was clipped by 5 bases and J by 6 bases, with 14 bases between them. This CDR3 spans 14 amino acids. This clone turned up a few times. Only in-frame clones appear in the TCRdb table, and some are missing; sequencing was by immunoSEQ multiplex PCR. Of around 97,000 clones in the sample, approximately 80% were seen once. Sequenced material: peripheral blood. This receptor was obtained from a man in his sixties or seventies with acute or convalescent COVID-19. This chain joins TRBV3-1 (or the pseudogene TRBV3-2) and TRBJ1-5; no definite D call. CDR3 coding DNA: TGTGCCAGCAGCTTGGCCACGGGTGCTCAGCCCCAGCATTTT. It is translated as CASSLATGAQPQHF.